Presented here are 18 T cell receptor beta chains from one specimen sequenced in a study of shared clonotypes between healthy human individuals. Some clones are missing from TCRdb's copy, which holds only in-frame ones; the method was immunoSEQ multiplex PCR. The data contain hundreds of thousands of clones, around 86% of them singletons. Sample: memory CD8+ T cells sorted from blood. The subset was: CD45RO+ cells pooled with CCR7-negative TemRA cells. These receptors were collected from a man between 18 and 29 years old in good health.

The chain has TRBV27 and TRBJ2-1, with 10 bases fitting TRBD1. J gave up 7 bases and V 5 bases, and 11 bases lay outside the gene matches. Germline loops: CDR1 MNHEY, CDR2 SMNVEV (reference sequence). The CDR3 contains 16 residues. DNA for the CDR3: TGTGCCAGCAGTATCCAAGGGACAGGGGTACGTAATGAGCAGTTCTTC. Amino acid sequence: CASSIQGTGVRNEQFF.

The genes are TRBV5-1 and TRBJ2-7, with D hard to call. Germline V CDR1 and CDR2: SGHRS, YFSETQ. The CDR3 is made up of 14 amino acids. The V end was cut by 7 bases, the J end by 3 bases, with 17 bases between. Written as DNA, the CDR3 is TGCGCCAGCCGGCCACAGACCTCCATCTACGAGCAGTACTTC. Amino acids: CASRPQTSIYEQYF.

The chain has TRBV5-1 and TRBJ1-1; D gene unclear. The germline CDR1 and CDR2 sequences are SGHRS and YFSETQ. V dropped 1 base and J dropped 0 bases, with 10 bases sitting between them. This CDR3 comprises 15 residues. The DNA of the CDR3 is TGCGCCAGCAGCTTGCCGGAAAGTATGAACACTGAAGCTTTCTTT. As protein: CASSLPESMNTEAFF.

This chain connects TRBV30 to TRBJ1-1; 11 positions agree with TRBD1. The V and J ends lost 0 bases and 2 bases, in that order; junction bases with no gene match: 8. Germline V gene data show CDR1 as GTSNPN and CDR2 as SVGIG (reference sequence). The CDR3 covers 17 residues. CDR3 region: CAWSVQDRGLYNTEAFF. The DNA of the CDR3 is TGTGCCTGGAGTGTACAGGACAGGGGGCTCTATAACACTGAAGCTTTCTTT. Drawing the rest from reference TRBV30 and TRBJ1-1, the complete variable domain is SQTIHQWPATLVQPVGSPLSLECTVEGTSNPNLYWYRQAAGRGLQLLFYSVGIGQISSEVPQNLSASRPQDRQFILSSKKLLLSDSGFYLCAWSVQDRGLYNTEAFFGQGTRLTVV.

The rearrangement uses TRBV5-1 and TRBJ2-1, with 8 positions matching TRBD2. The J segment lost 2 bases and the V segment lost 5 bases, leaving 12 bases of the junction unmatched. Germline V CDR1 and CDR2: SGHRS, YFSETQ. The CDR3 runs to 17 residues. In DNA, the CDR3 is TGCGCCAGCAGTAAGACCCCCGGGACTAGAACCTACAATGAGCAGTTCTTC. It yields the protein CASSKTPGTRTYNEQFF.

The chain carries TRBV7-9 and TRBJ1-6, with D possibly matching TRBD1 (5 bases). Germline V CDR1 and CDR2: SEHNR, FQNEAQ (reference sequence). V was shortened by 10 bases and J by 9 bases, with 19 bases between the two germline ends. This CDR3 is 14 amino acids long. CDR3 nucleotide sequence: TGTGCCACCTCCTCGTGGCAGGGTACTTCACCCCTCCACTTT. Translated, it gives CATSSWQGTSPLHF.

The J gene is TRBJ2-6, the V gene TRBV2; D remains unclear. The CDR3 totals 14 residues. Germline-derived CDR1 and CDR2 are SNHLY and FYNNEI. The germline V and J ends were trimmed by 7 bases and 5 bases, with 12 bases remaining between them. The CDR3 DNA reads as TGTGCCAGCACCTGGTGGACGCGGGCCAACGTCCTGACTTTC. Encoded protein: CASTWWTRANVLTF.

This sequence joins TRBV2 and TRBJ2-5; D gene unclear. Germline lookup yields CDR1 SNHLY and CDR2 FYNNEI. The CDR3 totals 11 residues. With 4 bases removed from V and 1 base from J, the gap between germline ends came to 1 base. DNA of the CDR3: TGTGCCAGCAGTGCCCAAGAGACCCAGTACTTC. Protein sequence: CASSAQETQYF.

This clone came up once. The chain carries TRBV28 and TRBJ2-1, with 8 positions matching TRBD1. CDR3 length equals 15 residues. Trimming took 4 bases from V and 3 from J; bases not matched to a gene: 5. The germline V gene encodes CDR1 MDHEN and CDR2 SYDVKM. CDR3: CASSYGTGHYNEQFF. The CDR3 DNA is TGTGCCAGCAGTTACGGGACAGGCCACTACAATGAGCAGTTCTTC.

The chain recombines TRBV27 with TRBJ2-1, with TRBD2 matching over 10 bases. V lost 3 bases, J lost 10 bases, and 12 bases stayed unmatched. The CDR3 runs to 16 residues. Germline assignment: CDR1 MNHEY and CDR2 SMNVEV (reference sequence). Written as DNA, the CDR3 is TGTGCCAGCAGTTTGTGGGCTAGCGGGAGAAGCGGCGAGCAGTTCTTC. Translated: CASSLWASGRSGEQFF.

This clone was recorded once. This chain links TRBV6-6 with TRBJ1-2; no clear D gene. There are 15 residues in the CDR3. The V and J ends lost 6 bases and 3 bases respectively, with 17 bases between them. The germline CDR1 and CDR2 sequences are MNHNY and SVGAGI (reference sequence). The CDR3 loop is CASSPFSVSDYGYTF. As DNA, the CDR3 is TGTGCCAGCAGCCCATTCAGCGTGTCAGACTATGGCTACACCTTC.

CDR3 in amino acids: CASSLGPEFGELFF. The CDR3 DNA sequence: TGTGCCAGCAGCTTAGGCCCGGAGTTTGGGGAGCTGTTTTTT. This rearrangement joins TRBV7-8 to TRBJ2-2, with no clear D. CDR1 and CDR2 from the germline V gene are SGHVS and FQNEAQ. CDR3 length: 14 residues. V dropped 1 base and J dropped 8 bases, with 11 bases sitting between them.

This chain connects TRBV27 to TRBJ2-5, with D maybe TRBD1 (5 bases). V lost 5 bases to trimming and J lost 9 bases, with 19 bases between them. This CDR3 contains 14 residues. Germline lookup yields CDR1 MNHEY and CDR2 SMNVEV (reference sequence). CDR3 sequence reads: CASSTMPGSAAQYF. The DNA of the CDR3 is TGTGCCAGCAGTACAATGCCAGGGTCAGCCGCCCAGTACTTC.

For the CDR3, the DNA is TGTGCCAGCAGACCGGGACTAGCGTCAGATACGCAGTATTTT. This encodes CASRPGLASDTQYF. The chain combines TRBV27 with TRBJ2-3; 10 nucleotides match TRBD2. After removal of 6 bases from V and 4 bases from J, the junction contained 4 bases not matched to a gene. This CDR3 is 14 amino acids long. From germline, CDR1 is MNHEY and CDR2 SMNVEV (reference sequence).

V and J are TRBV27 and TRBJ2-5; TRBD2 is a possible D gene (7 bases). Trimming took off 8 bases at V and 0 bases at J, with 19 bases between the two ends. This CDR3 region has 16 residues. The germline V gene encodes CDR1 MNHEY and CDR2 SMNVEV (reference sequence). The CDR3 DNA is TGTGCCAGCCGACGGTCCTGGGGGGGCGACCAAGAGACCCAGTACTTC. It is translated as CASRRSWGGDQETQYF.

V and J are TRBV27 and TRBJ2-3, with D hard to call. The CDR3 has 13 residues. Trimming took 6 bases from V and 3 from J, leaving 10 bases between them. CDR1 MNHEY and CDR2 SMNVEV come from the germline V gene (reference sequence). The CDR3 reads CASSPIPTDTQYF. The CDR3 DNA sequence: TGTGCCAGCAGCCCGATACCTACAGATACGCAGTATTTT.

V is TRBV4-3 and J is TRBJ1-5; D gene uncertain. V was pared by 0 bases and J by 3 bases, with 12 bases between. The CDR3 extends over 16 amino acids. Germline V lookup: CDR1 LGHNA, CDR2 YSLEER. CDR3 sequence: CASSQDLGSPNQPQHF. The CDR3 nucleotides are TGCGCCAGCAGCCAAGATCTCGGCAGTCCCAATCAGCCCCAGCATTTT.

V usage is TRBV15 and J usage is TRBJ2-7, with 7 bases matching TRBD1. Germline V lookup: CDR1 LNHNV, CDR2 YYDKDF (reference sequence). V shed 3 bases and J 3 bases; nucleotides not matched to a gene: 5. This CDR3 spans 14 amino acids. The CDR3 bases are TGTGCCACCAGCAGTCCCACAGGGGACTACGAGCAGTACTTC. Its protein is CATSSPTGDYEQYF.